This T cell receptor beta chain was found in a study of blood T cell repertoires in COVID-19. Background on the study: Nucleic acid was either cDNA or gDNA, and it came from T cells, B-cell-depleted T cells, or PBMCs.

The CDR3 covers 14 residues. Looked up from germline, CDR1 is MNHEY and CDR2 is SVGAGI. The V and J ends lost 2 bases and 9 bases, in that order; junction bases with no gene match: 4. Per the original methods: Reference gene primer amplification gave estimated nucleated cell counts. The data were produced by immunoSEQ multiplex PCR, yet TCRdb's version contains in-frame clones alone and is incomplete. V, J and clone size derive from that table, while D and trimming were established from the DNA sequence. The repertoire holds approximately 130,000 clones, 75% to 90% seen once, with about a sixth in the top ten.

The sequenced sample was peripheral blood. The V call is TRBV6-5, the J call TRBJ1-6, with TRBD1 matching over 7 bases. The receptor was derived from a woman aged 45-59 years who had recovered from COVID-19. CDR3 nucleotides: TGTGCCAGCAGTTACGGACCAGGGGGTTCACCCCTCCACTTT. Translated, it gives CASSYGPGGSPLHF.